The 26 T cell receptor beta chains in this list originate from one sample, sequenced in a study of PD-L1 blockade in urothelial cancer. Specified time point: peripheral blood 6 weeks after treatment start. Method: immunoSEQ multiplex PCR; TCRdb's copy keeps in-frame clones and lacks some. The sample carries 95,000 to 130,000 clones, roughly 91% recorded once. This material consisted of PBMCs, taken around atezolizumab (anti-PD-L1) treatment. These receptors were taken from a man in his fifties or sixties with urothelial cancer.

The chain links TRBV11-2 to TRBJ2-3; 7 bases are a match to TRBD1. Germline V gene data show CDR1 as SGHAT and CDR2 as FQNNGV. The CDR3 runs 14 residues. V was pared by 4 bases and J by 6 bases, with 7 bases of the junction left unmatched. For the CDR3, the DNA is TGTGCCAGCAGCTCGCCCACAGGGGCGGATACGCAGTATTTT. Translated, it gives CASSSPTGADTQYF.

The chain couples TRBV7-8 to TRBJ2-7, with 8 bases fitting TRBD1. Trimming took 5 bases from V and 0 from J; bases not matched to a gene: 9. The CDR3 is 16 residues long. Looked up from germline, CDR1 is SGHVS and CDR2 is FQNEAQ. The chain's CDR3 is CASSTLLGQGSYEQYF. The CDR3 nucleotides read TGTGCCAGCAGCACACTCCTAGGACAGGGCTCCTACGAGCAGTACTTC.

The chain employs TRBV5-6 and TRBJ1-4, with 11 nucleotides matching TRBD1. The junction had 3 bases not matched to a gene; V was cut back by 4 bases and J by 7 bases. In germline, CDR1 is SGHDT, CDR2 YYEEEE. The CDR3 extends over 14 amino acids. DNA of the CDR3: TGTGCCAGCAGCCGGACAGGGGGCGGTGAAAAACTGTTTTTT. This encodes CASSRTGGGEKLFF.

The chain couples TRBV4-1 to TRBJ2-5; D perhaps matches TRBD2 (6 bases). Deletions cut 4 bases from V and 5 bases from J, with 17 bases between. CDR1 and CDR2 from the germline V gene are MGHRA and YSYEKL. This CDR3 is 15 amino acids long. The CDR3 sequence: CASSRGDEVGETQYF. CDR3 nucleotide sequence: TGCGCCAGCAGCCGGGGGGACGAGGTAGGGGAGACCCAGTACTTC.

The chain has TRBV7-3 and TRBJ2-3; a weak D match, TRBD1 (5 bases). This CDR3 has 15 amino acids. V was clipped by 5 bases and J by 2 bases, with 14 bases between them. Germline CDR1 and CDR2: SGHTA and FQGTGA. This CDR3 is CASSLRGQNTDTQYF. For the CDR3, the DNA is TGTGCCAGCAGCCTAAGAGGACAAAACACAGATACGCAGTATTTT.

This rearrangement joins TRBV6-6 to TRBJ2-1; TRBD2 aligns across 10 bases. The CDR3 is 14 amino acids. Unmatched junction bases numbered 0, after V lost 5 bases and J lost 2 bases. CDR1 and CDR2 from the germline V gene are MNHNY and SVGAGI (reference sequence). CDR3 region: CASSTSGTYNEQFF. The CDR3 DNA reads as TGTGCCAGCAGTACTAGCGGGACCTACAATGAGCAGTTCTTC.

In this sample, this clone turned up once. This chain joins TRBV5-8 and TRBJ1-1; D remains ambiguous. The V end lost 0 bases, the J end lost 1 base, and 7 bases lay between the germline ends. The CDR3 runs 14 residues. Germline values: CDR1 SGHTS, CDR2 YDEGEE. CDR3 sequence: CASSLGGGNTEAFF. DNA of the CDR3: TGTGCCAGCAGCTTGGGAGGCGGGAACACTGAAGCTTTCTTT.

This chain links TRBV28 with TRBJ1-1, with D possibly matching TRBD1 (5 bases). Germline values: CDR1 MDHEN, CDR2 SYDVKM. V shed 6 bases and J shed 10 bases, with 18 bases lying between them. CDR3 length: 13 amino acids. Here the CDR3 reads CASSNPAGLTAFF. The CDR3 DNA sequence: TGTGCCAGCAGCAACCCCGCAGGGTTAACAGCTTTCTTT.

In DNA, the CDR3 is TGTGCCAGCAGCGCTGGACAGGTCGCCAATCAGCCCCAGCATTTT. Its translation is CASSAGQVANQPQHF. The chain is built from TRBV5-8 and TRBJ1-5; TRBD1 agrees at 7 bases. Germline loops: CDR1 SGHTS, CDR2 YDEGEE. The junction had 7 bases not matched to a gene; V was cut back by 4 bases and J by 3 bases. The CDR3 runs to 15 residues. Using reference TRBV5-8 and TRBJ1-5 for the parts outside the CDR3, the full variable domain is EAGVTQSPTHLIKTRGQQATLRCSPISGHTSVYWYQQALGLGLQFLLWYDEGEERNRGNFPPRFSGRQFPNYSSELNVNALELEDSALYLCASSAGQVANQPQHFGDGTRLSIL.

This sequence joins TRBV5-1 and TRBJ2-5; no firm D call. The CDR3 is made up of 13 amino acids. The germline CDR1 and CDR2 sequences are SGHRS and YFSETQ. V shed 6 bases and J shed 2 bases, with 11 bases lying between them. The CDR3 sequence: CASTPNSQETQYF. The CDR3 DNA is TGCGCCAGCACTCCGAACAGTCAAGAGACCCAGTACTTC. The variable domain in full, with the rest retrieved from reference TRBV5-1 and TRBJ2-5, is KAGVTQTPRYLIKTRGQQVTLSCSPISGHRSVSWYQQTPGQGLQFLFEYFSETQRNKGNFPGRFSGRQFSNSRSEMNVSTLELGDSALYLCASTPNSQETQYFGPGTRLLVL.

There are a few counts of this clone. The chain uses TRBV28 and TRBJ2-5, with 9 bases identical to TRBD1. CDR3 length: 14 amino acids. Germline V gene sequence: CDR1 MDHEN, CDR2 SYDVKM. V was pared by 5 bases and J by 6 bases, with 7 bases of the junction left unmatched. The CDR3 sequence is CASSPTGGAQTQYF. In nucleotides, the CDR3 is TGTGCCAGCAGTCCAACAGGGGGCGCACAGACCCAGTACTTC.

This clone was picked up one time. The J gene is TRBJ2-7, the V gene TRBV27, with 7 bases aligning to TRBD1. The CDR3 runs 14 residues. J was trimmed by 2 bases and V by 5 bases; bases with no gene match: 6. Looked up from germline, CDR1 is MNHEY and CDR2 is SMNVEV (reference sequence). This CDR3 is CASSPFDRAYEQYF. DNA of the CDR3: TGTGCCAGCAGTCCCTTCGACAGGGCCTACGAGCAGTACTTC.

The rearrangement links TRBV6-9 to TRBJ2-7; TRBD2 aligns across 10 bases. CDR3 length: 16 amino acids. The trim removed 4 bases at V and 7 bases at J, leaving 13 bases unmatched. Germline V CDR1 and CDR2: MNHGY, SVAAGI. CDR3 coding DNA: TGTGCCAGCAGTTGGTATCTGAGCGGGAGGGCCGGAGAGCAGTACTTC. As protein: CASSWYLSGRAGEQYF.

This sequence joins TRBV28 and TRBJ1-5; 9 bases are shared with TRBD1. CDR1 and CDR2 (germline): MDHEN, SYDVKM. The CDR3 covers 15 residues. The junction had 5 bases not matched to a gene; V was cut back by 7 bases and J by 1 base. The CDR3 is CASTPTGGSNQPQHF. In DNA form, the CDR3 reads TGTGCCAGCACCCCGACAGGGGGGAGCAATCAGCCCCAGCATTTT.

This clone has just one count. V is TRBV5-1 and J is TRBJ1-2; no firm D call. This CDR3 is 16 amino acids long. Germline V gene sequence: CDR1 SGHRS, CDR2 YFSETQ. The V gene lost 3 bases and the J gene lost 3 bases, with 18 bases spanning the gap. The CDR3 here is CASSSFGELGDYGYTF. CDR3 DNA: TGCGCCAGCAGCTCCTTTGGGGAGCTTGGTGACTATGGCTACACCTTC.

J is TRBJ1-3 and V is TRBV6-6; 7 bases agree with TRBD1. The CDR3 extends over 14 amino acids. Germline V lookup: CDR1 MNHNY, CDR2 SVGAGI (reference sequence). V shed 6 bases and J 1 base; nucleotides not matched to a gene: 3. The CDR3 loop is CASSPTGSGNTIYF. For the CDR3, the DNA is TGTGCCAGCAGCCCGACAGGGTCTGGAAACACCATATATTTT.

V gene TRBV4-2 combines with J gene TRBJ1-4; 8 nucleotides agree with TRBD1. This CDR3 is 16 amino acids long. CDR1 is LGHNA and CDR2 is YNFKEQ in the germline V gene. The J segment lost 4 bases and the V segment lost 4 bases, leaving 8 bases of the junction unmatched. The CDR3 DNA reads as TGTGCCAGCAGCCGGGGGACAGGAACGGATAATGAAAAACTGTTTTTT. Translation gives CASSRGTGTDNEKLFF.

The rearrangement links TRBV28 to TRBJ1-5; D unclear. The ends were cut back, 5 bases at V and 0 bases at J, with 17 bases in the middle. The CDR3 spans 17 residues. The germline V gene has CDR1 MDHEN and CDR2 SYDVKM. DNA for the CDR3: TGTGCCAGCAGTCCCGCGGGAGGGATCTATAGCAATCAGCCCCAGCATTTT. Encoded protein: CASSPAGGIYSNQPQHF.

This rearrangement joins TRBV13 to TRBJ2-2, with 8 nucleotides matching TRBD1. The CDR3 sequence is 14 residues long. CDR1 and CDR2 from the germline V gene are PRHDT and FYEKMQ (reference sequence). The V and J ends lost 2 bases and 5 bases, in that order; junction bases with no gene match: 1. This CDR3 is CASSLWTGTGELFF. The CDR3 DNA is TGTGCCAGCAGCTTATGGACAGGGACCGGGGAGCTGTTTTTT. Supplemented by reference TRBV13 and TRBJ2-2, the full variable domain reads AAGVIQSPRHLIKEKRETATLKCYPIPRHDTVYWYQQGPGQDPQFLISFYEKMQSDKGSIPDRFSAQQFSDYHSELNMSSLELGDSALYFCASSLWTGTGELFFGEGSRLTVL.

The V call is TRBV30, the J call TRBJ1-1; 7 positions match TRBD1. Germline V gene lookup returns CDR1 GTSNPN and CDR2 SVGIG (reference sequence). The CDR3 spans 11 residues. Germline trimming cut 0 bases from V and 8 bases from J; bases unmatched to any gene: 0. CDR3 region: CAWSVQGEAFF. CDR3 DNA: TGTGCCTGGAGTGTACAGGGGGAAGCTTTCTTT.

Sample share makes this clone medium-sized (0.01 to 0.1%). The V and J genes are TRBV19 and TRBJ1-5, with 7 bases lining up with TRBD1. Germline V CDR1 and CDR2: LNHDA, SQIVND (reference sequence). This CDR3 has 12 residues. V dropped 7 bases and J dropped 5; count of bases not matched to a gene: 2. CDR3 loop: CASTDRDQPQHF. As DNA, the CDR3 is TGTGCCAGTACAGACAGGGATCAGCCCCAGCATTTT.

V gene TRBV27 combines with J gene TRBJ2-1; 10 bases map to TRBD2. The CDR3 length is 16 residues. Germline V gene data show CDR1 as MNHEY and CDR2 as SMNVEV (reference sequence). J lost 8 bases, V lost 8 bases, and 15 bases had no gene match. DNA for the CDR3: TGTGCCAGCCTCCCGTGGCTAGCGGGAGATGGTGATGAGCAGTTCTTC. The encoded protein is CASLPWLAGDGDEQFF.

This clone was counted a single time. V gene TRBV4-1 combines with J gene TRBJ1-1; 7 nucleotides line up with TRBD1. This CDR3 is built from 14 residues. J lost 5 bases, V lost 2 bases, and 5 bases had no gene match. Per the germline V gene, CDR1 is MGHRA and CDR2 is YSYEKL. The CDR3, as DNA: TGCGCCAGCAGCCAAACCCAGGGGGATACTGAAGCTTTCTTT. This sequence encodes CASSQTQGDTEAFF.

The chain combines TRBV20-1 with TRBJ1-4; possible D gene TRBD1, 6 bases. Germline loops: CDR1 DFQATT, CDR2 SNEGSKA (reference sequence). Deletions cut 4 bases from V and 8 bases from J, with 8 bases between. This CDR3 comprises 11 residues. The CDR3 loop is CSATGAEKLFF. In nucleotides, the CDR3 is TGCAGTGCTACAGGGGCGGAAAAACTGTTTTTT.

The chain links TRBV11-2 to TRBJ2-7; 10 bases are shared with TRBD2. After removal of 3 bases from V and 2 bases from J, the junction contained 1 base not matched to a gene. This CDR3 has 14 amino acids. The V gene's germline CDR1 is SGHAT and CDR2 FQNNGV. CDR3 bases: TGTGCCAGCAGCTTTAGCGGGGGGACCTACGAGCAGTACTTC. This gives the protein CASSFSGGTYEQYF.

V usage is TRBV5-1 and J usage is TRBJ2-1; D is perhaps TRBD1 (6 bases). V was trimmed by 4 bases and J by 10 bases, leaving 12 bases between them. The CDR3 length is 12 residues. Germline V gene lookup returns CDR1 SGHRS and CDR2 YFSETQ. CDR3: CASSLTGTEQFF. The CDR3 coding sequence is TGCGCCAGCAGCCTAACCGGGACAGAGCAGTTCTTC.